Presented here are 6 T cell receptor beta chains from one specimen sequenced in a study of early T cells in non-severe SARS-CoV-2 infection. TCRdb re-called the 5' RACE reads through MiXCR, storing one row per CDR3 protein. The repertoire includes about 77,000 distinct CDR3 sequences, approximately 9.1% of them detected once, and 4.8% sits in the top ten. Sequenced material: whole blood. These receptors were collected from an adult who was a healthcare worker with PCR-confirmed SARS-CoV-2 infection or an uninfected control (not recorded which).

This chain joins TRBV28 and TRBJ2-1; TRBD2 aligns across 7 bases. Germline CDR1 and CDR2: MDHEN and SYDVKM. The CDR3 consists of 15 residues. Unmatched junction bases numbered 5, after V lost 6 bases and J lost 0 bases. This CDR3 is CASRPAGTSYNEQFF. The CDR3 coding sequence is TGTGCCAGCAGGCCAGCGGGAACCTCCTACAATGAGCAGTTCTTC.

This clonotype was picked up many times. The chain carries TRBV5-5 and TRBJ2-5; 9 bases fit TRBD1. The CDR3 is made up of 14 amino acids. From germline, CDR1 is SGHKS and CDR2 YYEKEE (reference sequence). With V trimmed by 2 bases and J by 5 bases, 4 bases remained unmatched. Here the CDR3 reads CASSFTGGGETQYF. CDR3 nucleotide sequence: TGTGCCAGCAGCTTTACAGGGGGCGGGGAGACCCAGTACTTC.

This clonotype was picked up a small number of times. The rearrangement uses TRBV27 and TRBJ2-7; tentative D call: TRBD1 (6 bases). V dropped 11 bases and J dropped 0 bases, with 23 bases sitting between them. The CDR3 sequence is 16 residues long. Germline lookup yields CDR1 MNHEY and CDR2 SMNVEV (reference sequence). CDR3 sequence: CASSPEAGQLSYEQYF. CDR3 sequence (DNA): TGTGCCTCCAGCCCTGAGGCCGGACAGCTCTCCTACGAGCAGTACTTC.

In this sample, this clonotype turned up many times. The chain has TRBV15 and TRBJ2-1; perhaps TRBD1 as D (5 bases). The germline V gene encodes CDR1 LNHNV and CDR2 YYDKDF (reference sequence). V shed 3 bases and J shed 11 bases, with 17 bases lying between them. The CDR3 covers 14 residues. For the CDR3, the DNA is TGTGCCACCAGCAGGGAGCCCAGGGAATTGAAGCAGTTCTTC. Protein product: CATSREPRELKQFF.

This clonotype was seen at least ten times. The genes are TRBV7-6 and TRBJ2-1; D may be TRBD2 (6 bases). CDR1 is SGHVS, CDR2 FNYEAQ, per germline. The CDR3 totals 15 residues. Between the trimmed V and J ends, which lost 1 base and 5 bases, there was a span of 12 bases. The CDR3 DNA reads TGTGCCAGCAGCTTAGAAGGGGACTCTCACAATGAGCAGTTCTTC. It encodes CASSLEGDSHNEQFF. The whole variable domain, remainder taken from reference TRBV7-6 and TRBJ2-1, is GAGVSQSPRYKVTKRGQDVALRCDPISGHVSLYWYRQALGQGPEFLTYFNYEAQQDKSGLPNDRFSAERPEGSISTLTIQRTEQRDSAMYRCASSLEGDSHNEQFFGPGTRLTVL.

This clonotype was seen at least ten times. An end of the junction differs from the germline gene, which may be a read error. This chain links TRBV5-6 with TRBJ2-3; D is undetermined. The CDR3 totals 14 residues. Germline assignment: CDR1 SGHDT and CDR2 YYEEEE. In nucleotides, the CDR3 is TGTGCCAGCAGCTCCTACTCGTACACAAATACGCAGTATTTT. Its protein is CASSSYSYTNTQYF.